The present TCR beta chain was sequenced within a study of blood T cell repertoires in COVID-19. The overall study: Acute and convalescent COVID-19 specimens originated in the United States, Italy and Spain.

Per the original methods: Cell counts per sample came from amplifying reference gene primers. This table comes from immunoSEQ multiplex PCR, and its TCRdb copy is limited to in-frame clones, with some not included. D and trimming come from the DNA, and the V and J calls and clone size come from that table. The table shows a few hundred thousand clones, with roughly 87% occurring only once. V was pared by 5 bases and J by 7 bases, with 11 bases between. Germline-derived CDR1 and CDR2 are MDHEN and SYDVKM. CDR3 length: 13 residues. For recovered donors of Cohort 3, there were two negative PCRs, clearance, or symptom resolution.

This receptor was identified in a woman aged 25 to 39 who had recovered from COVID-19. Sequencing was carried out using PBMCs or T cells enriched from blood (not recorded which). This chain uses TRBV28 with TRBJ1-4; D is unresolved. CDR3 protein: CASSLISREKLFF. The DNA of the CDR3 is TGTGCCAGCAGTCTCATCAGTCGTGAAAAACTGTTTTTT.